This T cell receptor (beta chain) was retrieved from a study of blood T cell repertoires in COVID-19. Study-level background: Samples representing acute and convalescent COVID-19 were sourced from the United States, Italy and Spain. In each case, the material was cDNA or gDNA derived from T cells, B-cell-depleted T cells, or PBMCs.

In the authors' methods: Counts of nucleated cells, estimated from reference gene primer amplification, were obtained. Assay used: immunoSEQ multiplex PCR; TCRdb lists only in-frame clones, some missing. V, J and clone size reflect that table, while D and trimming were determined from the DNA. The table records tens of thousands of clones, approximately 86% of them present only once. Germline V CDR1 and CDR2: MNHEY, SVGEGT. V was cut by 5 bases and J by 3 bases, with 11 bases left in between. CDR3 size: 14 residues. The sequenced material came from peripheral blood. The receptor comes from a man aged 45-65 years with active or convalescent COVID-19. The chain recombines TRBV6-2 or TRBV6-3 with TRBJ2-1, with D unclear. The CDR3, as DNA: TGTGCCAGCAGTGCCCCAAGACTCTACAATGAGCAGTTCTTC. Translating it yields CASSAPRLYNEQFF.